The present T cell receptor (beta chain) was sequenced within a study of shared clonotypes between healthy human individuals. Method: immunoSEQ multiplex PCR; TCRdb's copy keeps in-frame clones and lacks some. Among some 2,400,000 clones, approximately 96% were seen once, and the ten largest hold around 0.13%. The sequencing sample was made of naive CD4+ T cells sorted from blood. The subset was: CD45RA+ positively selected. This sequence was found in a man aged 18 to 30 in good health.

DNA of the CDR3: TGTGCCAGCAGCTTAGGGACAGGGAACTACGAGCAGTACTTC. Encoded protein: CASSLGTGNYEQYF. The chain combines TRBV5-5 with TRBJ2-7, with 9 bases matching TRBD1. The junction had 3 bases not matched to a gene; V was cut back by 2 bases and J by 3 bases. Germline V lookup: CDR1 SGHKS, CDR2 YYEKEE (reference sequence). This CDR3 contains 14 residues.